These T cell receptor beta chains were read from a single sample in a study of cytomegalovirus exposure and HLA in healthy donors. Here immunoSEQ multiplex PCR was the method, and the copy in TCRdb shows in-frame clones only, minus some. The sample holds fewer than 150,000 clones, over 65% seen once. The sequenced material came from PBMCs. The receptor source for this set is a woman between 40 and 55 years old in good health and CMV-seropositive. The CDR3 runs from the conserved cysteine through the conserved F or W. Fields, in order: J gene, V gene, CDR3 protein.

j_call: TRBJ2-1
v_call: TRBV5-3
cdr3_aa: CARSLPGIYEQFF

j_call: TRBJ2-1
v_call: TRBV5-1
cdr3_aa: CASNAGEGYNEQFF

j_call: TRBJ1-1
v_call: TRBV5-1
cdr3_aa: CASSLVGLPNTEAFF

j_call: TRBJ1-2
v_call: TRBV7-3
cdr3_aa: CASSLIPLAGVCGYTF

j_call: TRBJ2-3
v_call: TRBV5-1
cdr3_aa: CASSLWPSGSADTQYF

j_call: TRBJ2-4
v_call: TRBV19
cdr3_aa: CASCYNGQGANIQYF

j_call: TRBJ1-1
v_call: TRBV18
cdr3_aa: CASSRAGGLNTEAFF

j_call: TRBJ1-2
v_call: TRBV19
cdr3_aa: CASSIDRFPWGYTF

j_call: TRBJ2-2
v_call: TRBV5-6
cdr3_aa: CASSLPVGELFF

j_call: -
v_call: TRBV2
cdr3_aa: CASSPISRGPYEQYF

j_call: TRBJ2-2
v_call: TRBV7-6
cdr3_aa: CASSLGGQGAGELFF

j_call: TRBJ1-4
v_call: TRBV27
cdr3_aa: CASSFRIQSRGNEKLFF

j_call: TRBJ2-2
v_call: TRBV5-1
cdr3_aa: CASSLSGELFF

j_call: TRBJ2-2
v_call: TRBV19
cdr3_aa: CASSVPQGYGELFF

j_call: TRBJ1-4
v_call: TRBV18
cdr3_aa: CASSPGQMNEKLFF

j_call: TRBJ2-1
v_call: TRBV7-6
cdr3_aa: CASSFWTGDSYNEQFF

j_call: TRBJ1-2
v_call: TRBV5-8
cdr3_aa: CATNRGLENYGYTF

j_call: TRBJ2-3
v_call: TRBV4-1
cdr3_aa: CASSQEVTGKADTQYF

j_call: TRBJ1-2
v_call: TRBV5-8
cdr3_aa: CASSLLSYGYTF

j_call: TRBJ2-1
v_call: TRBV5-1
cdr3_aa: CASSSGLAYNEQFF

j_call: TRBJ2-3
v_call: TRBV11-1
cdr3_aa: CASSPSGARSTDTQYF

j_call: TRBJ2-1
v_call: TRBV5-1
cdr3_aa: CASSENYNEQFF

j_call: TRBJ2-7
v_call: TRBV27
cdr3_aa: CASSGTGKAYEQYF

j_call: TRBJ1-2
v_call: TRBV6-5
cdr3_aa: CASSSGTGGYGYTF

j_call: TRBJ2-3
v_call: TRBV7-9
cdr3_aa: CASSLEGLSPDTQYF

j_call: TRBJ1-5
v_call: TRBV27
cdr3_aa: CASSLFFGGNQPQHF

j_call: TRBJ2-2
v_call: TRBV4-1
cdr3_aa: CASSRAQGAAGELFF

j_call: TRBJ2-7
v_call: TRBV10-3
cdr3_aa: CAISESGGGGIYEQYF

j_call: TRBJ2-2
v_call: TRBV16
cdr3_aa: CASSQLPGTASGELFF

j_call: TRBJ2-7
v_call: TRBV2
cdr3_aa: CASSETTSANF

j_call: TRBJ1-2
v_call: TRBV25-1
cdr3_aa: CASSPPETVYRYTF

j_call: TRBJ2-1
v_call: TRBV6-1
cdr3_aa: CASSELTGGYNEQFF

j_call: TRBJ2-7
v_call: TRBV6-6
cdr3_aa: CASSTGGGAYEQYF

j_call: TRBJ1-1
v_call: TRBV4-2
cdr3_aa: CASSQPGQKEAFF

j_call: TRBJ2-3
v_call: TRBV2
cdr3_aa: CASSEASGNTDTQYF

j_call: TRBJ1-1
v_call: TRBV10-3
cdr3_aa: CAITKDRVVFF

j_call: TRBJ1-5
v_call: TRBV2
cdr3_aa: CASTPEGAITNQPQHF

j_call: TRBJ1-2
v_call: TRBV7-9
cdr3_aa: CASSPDSLYGYTF

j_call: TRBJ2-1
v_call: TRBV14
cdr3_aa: CASSEGLAPPGNEQFF

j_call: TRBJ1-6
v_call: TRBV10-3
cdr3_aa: CAITSGGGTNSPLHF

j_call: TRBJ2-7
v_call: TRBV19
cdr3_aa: CASSQYGSYEQYF

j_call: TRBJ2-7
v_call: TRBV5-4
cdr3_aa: CASSPGQGAYEQYF

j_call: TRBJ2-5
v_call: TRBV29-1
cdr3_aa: CSVHRETQYF

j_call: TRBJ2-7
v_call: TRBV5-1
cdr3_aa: CASSRTEGDGYEQYF

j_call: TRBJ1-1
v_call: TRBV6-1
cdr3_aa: CASAKGQLNTEAFF

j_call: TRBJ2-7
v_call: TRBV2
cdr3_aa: CASSDHGQGHEQYF

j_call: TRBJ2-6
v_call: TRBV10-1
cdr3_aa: CASSDAKTGAPLSGANVLTF

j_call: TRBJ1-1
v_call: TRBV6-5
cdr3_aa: CASSYRGGNTEAFF

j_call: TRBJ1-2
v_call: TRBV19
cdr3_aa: CASSLEHYGYTF

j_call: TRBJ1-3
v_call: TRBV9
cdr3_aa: CASSVRTGISGNTIYF

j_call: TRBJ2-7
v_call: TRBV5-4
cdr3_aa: CASSTSGRVLSYEQYF

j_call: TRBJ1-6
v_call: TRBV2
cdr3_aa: CASSPDRGRNSPLHF

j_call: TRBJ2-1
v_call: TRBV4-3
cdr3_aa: CASRETSGDSYNEQFF

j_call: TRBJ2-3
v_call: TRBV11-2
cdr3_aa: CASSPTLAGGNHWPDTQYF